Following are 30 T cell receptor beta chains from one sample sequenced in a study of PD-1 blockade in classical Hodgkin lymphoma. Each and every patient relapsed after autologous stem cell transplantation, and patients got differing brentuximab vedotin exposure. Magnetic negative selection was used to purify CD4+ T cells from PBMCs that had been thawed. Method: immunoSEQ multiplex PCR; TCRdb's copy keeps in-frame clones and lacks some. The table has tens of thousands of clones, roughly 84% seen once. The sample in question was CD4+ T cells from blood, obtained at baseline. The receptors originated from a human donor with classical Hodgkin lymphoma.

The CDR3 sequence: CASKGASSYEQYF. CDR3 DNA sequence: TGTGCCAGTAAGGGGGCTTCCTCCTACGAGCAGTACTTC. The V gene is TRBV19, the J gene TRBJ2-7, with 7 nucleotides matching TRBD1. The germline CDR1 and CDR2 sequences are LNHDA and SQIVND (reference sequence). The trim removed 7 bases at V and 0 bases at J, leaving 3 bases unmatched. The CDR3 totals 13 residues.

The CDR3 coding sequence is TGTGCCAGCTCGGAGTCGACAGGGAACTATGGCTACACCTTC. It is translated as CASSESTGNYGYTF. This rearrangement joins TRBV18 to TRBJ1-2, with TRBD1 matching over 7 bases. CDR3 length: 14 residues. J was trimmed by 2 bases and V by 6 bases; bases with no gene match: 6. The germline CDR1 and CDR2 sequences are KGHSH and LQKENI.

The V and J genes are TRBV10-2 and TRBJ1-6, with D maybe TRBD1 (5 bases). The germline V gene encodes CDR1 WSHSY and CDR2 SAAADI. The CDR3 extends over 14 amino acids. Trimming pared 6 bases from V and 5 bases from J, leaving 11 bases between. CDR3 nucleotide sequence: TGCGCCAGCAGGATTACAGGCCATAATTCACCCCTCCACTTT. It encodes CASRITGHNSPLHF.

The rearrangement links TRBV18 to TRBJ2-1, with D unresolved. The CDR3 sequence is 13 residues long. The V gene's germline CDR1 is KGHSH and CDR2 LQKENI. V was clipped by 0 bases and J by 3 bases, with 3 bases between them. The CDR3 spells CASSPPNYNEQFF. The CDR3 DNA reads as TGTGCCAGCTCACCACCTAACTACAATGAGCAGTTCTTC.

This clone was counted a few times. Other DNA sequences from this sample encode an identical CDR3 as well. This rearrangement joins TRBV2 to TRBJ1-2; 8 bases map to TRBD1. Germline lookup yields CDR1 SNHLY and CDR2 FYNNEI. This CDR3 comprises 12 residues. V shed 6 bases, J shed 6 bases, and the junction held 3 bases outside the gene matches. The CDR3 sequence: CASSGQGDGYTF. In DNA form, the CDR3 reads TGTGCCAGCAGCGGACAGGGAGATGGCTACACCTTC.

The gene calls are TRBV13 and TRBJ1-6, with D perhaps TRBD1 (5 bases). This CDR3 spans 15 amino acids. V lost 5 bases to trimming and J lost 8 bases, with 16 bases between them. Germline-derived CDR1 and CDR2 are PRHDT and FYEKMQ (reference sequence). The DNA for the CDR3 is TGTGCCAGCAGCCGGGGGAGCGTCATCTATTCACCCCTCCACTTT. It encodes CASSRGSVIYSPLHF.

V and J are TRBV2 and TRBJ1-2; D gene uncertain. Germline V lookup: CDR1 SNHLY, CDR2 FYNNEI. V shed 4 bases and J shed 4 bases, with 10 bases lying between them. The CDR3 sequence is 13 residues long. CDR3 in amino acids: CASSAGTSYGYTF. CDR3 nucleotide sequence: TGTGCCAGCAGTGCCGGCACCAGCTATGGCTACACCTTC.

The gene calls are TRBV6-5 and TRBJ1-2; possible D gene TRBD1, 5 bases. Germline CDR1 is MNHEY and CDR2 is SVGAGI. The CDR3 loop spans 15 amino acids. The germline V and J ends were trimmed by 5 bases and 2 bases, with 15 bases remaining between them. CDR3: CASSRSNGGNYGYTF. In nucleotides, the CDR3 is TGTGCCAGCAGTCGCAGCAACGGGGGGAACTATGGCTACACCTTC.

The CDR3 is CASTWGQGNTGELFF. DNA for the CDR3: TGTGCCAGTACCTGGGGGCAGGGGAACACCGGGGAGCTGTTTTTT. The chain uses TRBV19 and TRBJ2-2, with D tentatively TRBD1 (6 bases). The V end lost 7 bases, the J end lost 1 base, and 13 bases lay between the germline ends. Germline lookup yields CDR1 LNHDA and CDR2 SQIVND (reference sequence). This CDR3 has 15 amino acids.

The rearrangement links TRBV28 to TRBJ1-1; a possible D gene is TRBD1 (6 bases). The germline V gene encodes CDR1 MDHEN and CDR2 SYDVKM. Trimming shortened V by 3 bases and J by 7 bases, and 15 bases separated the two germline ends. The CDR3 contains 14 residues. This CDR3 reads CASSFPGQYFEAFF. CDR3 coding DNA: TGTGCCAGCAGTTTCCCCGGACAGTACTTTGAAGCTTTCTTT.

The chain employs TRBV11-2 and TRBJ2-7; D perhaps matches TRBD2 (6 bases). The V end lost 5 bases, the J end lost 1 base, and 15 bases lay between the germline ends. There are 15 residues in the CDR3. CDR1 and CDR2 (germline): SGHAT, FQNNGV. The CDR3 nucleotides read TGTGCCAGCAGCCTTAGCGGAGCCCAATCCTACGAGCAGTACTTC. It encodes CASSLSGAQSYEQYF. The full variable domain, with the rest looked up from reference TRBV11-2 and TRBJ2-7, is EAGVAQSPRYKIIEKRQSVAFWCNPISGHATLYWYQQILGQGPKLLIQFQNNGVVDDSQLPKDRFSAERLKGVDSTLKIQPAKLEDSAVYLCASSLSGAQSYEQYFGPGTRLTVT.

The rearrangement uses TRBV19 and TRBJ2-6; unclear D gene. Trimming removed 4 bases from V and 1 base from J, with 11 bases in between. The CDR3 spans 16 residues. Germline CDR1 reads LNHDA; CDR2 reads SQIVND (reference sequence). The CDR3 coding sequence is TGTGCCAGTAGTAAAATGTGGGATTCTGGGGCCAACGTCCTGACTTTC. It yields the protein CASSKMWDSGANVLTF. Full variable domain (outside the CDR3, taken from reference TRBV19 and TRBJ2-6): DGGITQSPKYLFRKEGQNVTLSCEQNLNHDAMYWYRQDPGQGLRLIYYSQIVNDFQKGDIAEGYSVSREKKESFPLTVTSAQKNPTAFYLCASSKMWDSGANVLTFGAGSRLTVL.

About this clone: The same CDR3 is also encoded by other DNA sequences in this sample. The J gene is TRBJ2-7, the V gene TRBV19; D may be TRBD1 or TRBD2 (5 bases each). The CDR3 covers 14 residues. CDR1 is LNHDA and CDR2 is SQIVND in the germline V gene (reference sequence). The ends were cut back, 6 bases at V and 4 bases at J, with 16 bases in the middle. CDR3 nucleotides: TGTGCCAGTAGCCCCCGGGACCGGGCGTACGAGCAGTACTTC. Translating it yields CASSPRDRAYEQYF.

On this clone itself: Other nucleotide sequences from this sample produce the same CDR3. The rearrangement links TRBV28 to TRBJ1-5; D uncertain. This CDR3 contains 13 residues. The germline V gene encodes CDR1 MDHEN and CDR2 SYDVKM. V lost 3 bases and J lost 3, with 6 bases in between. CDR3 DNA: TGTGCCAGCAGTTTTTCTAACAATCAGCCCCAGCATTTT. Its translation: CASSFSNNQPQHF.

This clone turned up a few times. The CDR3: CASSFGLYGYTF. The CDR3, as DNA: TGTGCCAGCAGCTTCGGCCTCTATGGCTACACCTTC. The V call is TRBV11-3, the J call TRBJ1-2, with D unresolved. This CDR3 has 12 residues. Germline CDR1 reads SGHNT; CDR2 reads YENEEA. V was clipped by 3 bases and J by 4 bases, with 6 bases between them.

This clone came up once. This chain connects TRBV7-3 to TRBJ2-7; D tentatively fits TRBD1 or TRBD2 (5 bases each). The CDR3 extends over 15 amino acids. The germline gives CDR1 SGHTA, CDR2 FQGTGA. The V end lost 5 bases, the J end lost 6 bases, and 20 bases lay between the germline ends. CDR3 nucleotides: TGTGCCAGCAGCCCAACGGGACCTTGGCAGGGCGAGCAGTACTTC. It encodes CASSPTGPWQGEQYF.

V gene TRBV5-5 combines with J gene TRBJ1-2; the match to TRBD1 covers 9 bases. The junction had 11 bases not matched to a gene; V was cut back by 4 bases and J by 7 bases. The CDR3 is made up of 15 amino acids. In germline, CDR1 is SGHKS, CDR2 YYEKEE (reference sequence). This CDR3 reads CASSAPTGGRGGYTF. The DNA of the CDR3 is TGTGCCAGCAGCGCGCCGACAGGGGGAAGGGGTGGCTACACCTTC.

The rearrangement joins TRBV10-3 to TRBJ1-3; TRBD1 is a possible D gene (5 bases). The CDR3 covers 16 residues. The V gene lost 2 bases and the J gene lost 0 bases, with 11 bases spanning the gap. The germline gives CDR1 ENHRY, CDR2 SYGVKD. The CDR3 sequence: CAISETTGASGNTIYF. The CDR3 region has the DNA TGTGCCATCAGTGAGACCACAGGAGCCTCTGGAAACACCATATATTTT.

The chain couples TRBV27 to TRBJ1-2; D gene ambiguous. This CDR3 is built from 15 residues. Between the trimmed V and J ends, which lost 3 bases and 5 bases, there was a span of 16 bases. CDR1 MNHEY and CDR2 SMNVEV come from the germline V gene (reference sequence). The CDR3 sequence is CASSLERSFNYGYTF. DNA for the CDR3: TGTGCCAGCAGTTTGGAAAGGTCGTTCAATTATGGCTACACCTTC.

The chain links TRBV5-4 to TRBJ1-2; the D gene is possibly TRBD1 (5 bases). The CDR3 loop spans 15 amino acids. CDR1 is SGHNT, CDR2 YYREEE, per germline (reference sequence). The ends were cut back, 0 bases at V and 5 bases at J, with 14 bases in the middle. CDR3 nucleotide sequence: TGTGCCAGCAGCTTGGCGGGGTTAACAGGTTATGGCTACACCTTC. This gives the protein CASSLAGLTGYGYTF.

As DNA, the CDR3 is TGTGCCAGCAGTACCCCCGGGACTGGGGTGGCTTTCTTT. Its protein product is CASSTPGTGVAFF. The chain recombines TRBV6-5 with TRBJ1-1, with D tentatively TRBD1 (5 bases). The V end was cut by 5 bases, the J end by 11 bases, with 18 bases between. Germline V lookup: CDR1 MNHEY, CDR2 SVGAGI. This CDR3 is built from 13 residues.

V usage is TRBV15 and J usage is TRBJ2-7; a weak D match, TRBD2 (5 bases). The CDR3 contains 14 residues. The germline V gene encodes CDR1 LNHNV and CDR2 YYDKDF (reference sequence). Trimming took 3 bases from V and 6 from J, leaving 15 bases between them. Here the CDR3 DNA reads TGTGCCACCAGCAGCGACTACCTCCCGAGCGAGCAGTACTTC. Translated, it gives CATSSDYLPSEQYF.

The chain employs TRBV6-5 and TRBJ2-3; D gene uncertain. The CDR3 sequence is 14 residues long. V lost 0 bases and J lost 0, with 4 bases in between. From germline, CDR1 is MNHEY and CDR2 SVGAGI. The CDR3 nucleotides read TGTGCCAGCAGTTACTCCCCTAGCACAGATACGCAGTATTTT. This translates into CASSYSPSTDTQYF.

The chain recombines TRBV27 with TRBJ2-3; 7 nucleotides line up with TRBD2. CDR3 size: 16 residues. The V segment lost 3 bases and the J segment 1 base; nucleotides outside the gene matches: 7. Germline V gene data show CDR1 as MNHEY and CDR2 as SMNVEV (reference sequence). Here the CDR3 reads CASSFSSGARTDTQYF. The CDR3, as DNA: TGTGCCAGCAGTTTCTCGAGCGGGGCTCGCACAGATACGCAGTATTTT.

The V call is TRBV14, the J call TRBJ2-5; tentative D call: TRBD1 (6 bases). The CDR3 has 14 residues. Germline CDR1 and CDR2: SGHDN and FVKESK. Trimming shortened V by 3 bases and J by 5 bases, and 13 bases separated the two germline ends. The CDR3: CASSQGARSETQYF. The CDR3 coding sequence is TGTGCCAGCAGCCAGGGGGCCCGTTCCGAGACCCAGTACTTC.

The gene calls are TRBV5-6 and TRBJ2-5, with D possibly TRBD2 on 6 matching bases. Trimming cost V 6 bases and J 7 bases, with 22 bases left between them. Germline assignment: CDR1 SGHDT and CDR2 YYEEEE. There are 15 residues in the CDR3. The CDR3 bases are TGTGCCAGCACCCCCCTTGACGGGGGAGAAGTGACCCAGTACTTC. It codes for CASTPLDGGEVTQYF.

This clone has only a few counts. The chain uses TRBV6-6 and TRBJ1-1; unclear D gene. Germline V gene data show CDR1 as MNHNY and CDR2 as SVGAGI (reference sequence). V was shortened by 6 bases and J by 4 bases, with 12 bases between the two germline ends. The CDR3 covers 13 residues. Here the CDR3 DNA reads TGTGCCAGCAGGGCCGGAGTTCGCACTGAAGCTTTCTTT. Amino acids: CASRAGVRTEAFF.

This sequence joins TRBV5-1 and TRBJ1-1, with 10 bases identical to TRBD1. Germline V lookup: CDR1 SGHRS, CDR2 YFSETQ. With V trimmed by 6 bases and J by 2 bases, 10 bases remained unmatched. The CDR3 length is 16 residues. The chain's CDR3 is CASMVGGTGDNTEAFF. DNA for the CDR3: TGCGCCAGCATGGTTGGGGGGACAGGGGATAACACTGAAGCTTTCTTT.

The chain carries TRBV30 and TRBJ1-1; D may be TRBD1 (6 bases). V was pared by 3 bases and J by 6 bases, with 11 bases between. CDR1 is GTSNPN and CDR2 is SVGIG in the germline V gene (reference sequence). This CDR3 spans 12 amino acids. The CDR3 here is CAWSPGQPEAFF. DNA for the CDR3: TGTGCCTGGAGCCCCGGACAGCCTGAAGCTTTCTTT.

The CDR3 here is CASSPPGSSGNTIYF. Here the CDR3 DNA reads TGTGCCAGCAGCCCTCCAGGATCCTCTGGAAACACCATATATTTT. The chain employs TRBV9 and TRBJ1-3; D is uncertain. Germline lookup yields CDR1 SGDLS and CDR2 YYNGEE. The CDR3 consists of 15 residues. Between the trimmed V and J ends, which lost 4 bases and 0 bases, there was a span of 11 bases. Complete variable domain (other parts from reference TRBV9 and TRBJ1-3): DSGVTQTPKHLITATGQRVTLRCSPRSGDLSVYWYQQSLDQGLQFLIQYYNGEERAKGNILERFSAQQFPDLHSELNLSSLELGDSALYFCASSPPGSSGNTIYFGEGSWLTVV.